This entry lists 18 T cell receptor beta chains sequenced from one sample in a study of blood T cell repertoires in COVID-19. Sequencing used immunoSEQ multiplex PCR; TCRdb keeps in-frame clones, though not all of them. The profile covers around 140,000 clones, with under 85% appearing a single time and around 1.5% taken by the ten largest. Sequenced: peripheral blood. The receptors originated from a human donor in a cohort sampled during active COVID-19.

The CDR3 sequence: CATSRGDTAKNIQYF. CDR3 coding DNA: TGTGCCACCAGCAGAGGGGACACAGCCAAAAACATTCAGTACTTC. The V and J genes are TRBV15 and TRBJ2-4, with D possibly TRBD1 on 6 matching bases. The CDR3 spans 15 residues. V lost 1 base and J lost 0, with 7 bases in between. Germline-derived CDR1 and CDR2 are LNHNV and YYDKDF (reference sequence).

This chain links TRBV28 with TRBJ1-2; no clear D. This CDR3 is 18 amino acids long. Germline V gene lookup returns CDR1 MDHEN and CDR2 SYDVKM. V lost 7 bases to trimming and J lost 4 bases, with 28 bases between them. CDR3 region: CASTLGGGTRLPPYGYTF. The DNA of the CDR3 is TGTGCCAGCACCTTAGGAGGCGGCACAAGACTTCCCCCCTATGGCTACACCTTC.

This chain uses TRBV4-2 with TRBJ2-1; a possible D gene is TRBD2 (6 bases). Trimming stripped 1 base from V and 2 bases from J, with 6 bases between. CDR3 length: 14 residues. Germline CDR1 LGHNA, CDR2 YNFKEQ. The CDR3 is CASSQGGTYNEQFF. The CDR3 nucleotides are TGTGCCAGCAGCCAAGGCGGGACCTACAATGAGCAGTTCTTC.

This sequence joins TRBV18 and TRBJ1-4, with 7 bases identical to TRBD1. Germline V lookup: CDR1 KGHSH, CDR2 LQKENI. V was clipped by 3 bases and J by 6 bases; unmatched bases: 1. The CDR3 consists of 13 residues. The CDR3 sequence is CASSPDRDEKLFF. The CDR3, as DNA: TGTGCCAGCTCACCTGACAGGGATGAAAAACTGTTTTTT.

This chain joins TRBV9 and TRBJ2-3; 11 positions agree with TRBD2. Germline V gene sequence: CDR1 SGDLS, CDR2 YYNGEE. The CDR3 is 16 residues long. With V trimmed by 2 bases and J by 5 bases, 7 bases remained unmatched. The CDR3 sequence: CASSVPLAGGVDTQYF. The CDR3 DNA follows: TGTGCCAGCAGCGTCCCTTTAGCGGGAGGGGTAGATACGCAGTATTTT.

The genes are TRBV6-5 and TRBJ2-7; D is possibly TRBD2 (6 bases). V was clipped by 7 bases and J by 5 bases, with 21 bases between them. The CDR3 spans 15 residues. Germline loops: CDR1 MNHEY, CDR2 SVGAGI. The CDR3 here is CASKTRFGGSNEQYF. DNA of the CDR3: TGTGCCAGCAAGACGAGGTTCGGGGGTTCAAACGAGCAGTACTTC.

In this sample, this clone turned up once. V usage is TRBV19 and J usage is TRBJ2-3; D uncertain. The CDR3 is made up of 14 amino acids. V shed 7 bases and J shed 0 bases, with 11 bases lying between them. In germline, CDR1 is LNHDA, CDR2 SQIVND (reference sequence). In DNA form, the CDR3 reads TGTGCCAGTAAATCACGGAGCAGCACAGATACGCAGTATTTT. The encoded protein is CASKSRSSTDTQYF.

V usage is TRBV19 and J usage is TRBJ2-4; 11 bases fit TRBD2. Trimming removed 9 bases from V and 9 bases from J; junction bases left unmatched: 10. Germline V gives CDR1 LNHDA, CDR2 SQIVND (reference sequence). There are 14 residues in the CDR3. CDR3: CASQPRLAGGIQYF. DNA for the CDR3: TGTGCCAGCCAACCCCGGCTAGCGGGGGGCATTCAGTACTTC.

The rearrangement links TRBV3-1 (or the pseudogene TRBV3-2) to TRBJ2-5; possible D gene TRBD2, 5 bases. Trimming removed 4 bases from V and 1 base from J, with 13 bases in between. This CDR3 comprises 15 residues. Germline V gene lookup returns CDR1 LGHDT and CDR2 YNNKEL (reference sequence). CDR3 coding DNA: TGTGCCAGCAGCCCCCTAGGAGCGGTCCAAGAGACCCAGTACTTC. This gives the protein CASSPLGAVQETQYF.

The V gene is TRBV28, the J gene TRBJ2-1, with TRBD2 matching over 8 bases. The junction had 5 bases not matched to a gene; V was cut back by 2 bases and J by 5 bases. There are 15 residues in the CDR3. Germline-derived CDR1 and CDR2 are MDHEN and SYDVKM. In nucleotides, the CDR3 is TGTGCCAGCAGTTTAGGCGGGAGGATAGACAATGAGCAGTTCTTC. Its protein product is CASSLGGRIDNEQFF.

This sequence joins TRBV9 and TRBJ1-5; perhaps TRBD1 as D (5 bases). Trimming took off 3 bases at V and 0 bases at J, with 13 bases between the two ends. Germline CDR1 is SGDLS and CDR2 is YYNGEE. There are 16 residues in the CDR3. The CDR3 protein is CASSGGAGNSNQPQHF. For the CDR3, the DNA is TGTGCCAGCAGCGGTGGGGCAGGGAATAGCAATCAGCCCCAGCATTTT.

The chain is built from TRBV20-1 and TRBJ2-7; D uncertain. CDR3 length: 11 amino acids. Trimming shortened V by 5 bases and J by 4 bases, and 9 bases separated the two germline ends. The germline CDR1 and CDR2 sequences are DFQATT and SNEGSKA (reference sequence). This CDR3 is CSAVDSYEQYF. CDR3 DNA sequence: TGCAGTGCTGTCGACTCGTACGAGCAGTACTTC.

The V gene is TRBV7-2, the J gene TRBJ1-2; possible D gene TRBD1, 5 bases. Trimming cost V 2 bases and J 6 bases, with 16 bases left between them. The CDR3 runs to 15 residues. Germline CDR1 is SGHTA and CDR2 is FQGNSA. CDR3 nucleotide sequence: TGTGCCAGCAGCTTAAGTTTCGGCCAGGGCAATGGCTACACCTTC. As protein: CASSLSFGQGNGYTF.

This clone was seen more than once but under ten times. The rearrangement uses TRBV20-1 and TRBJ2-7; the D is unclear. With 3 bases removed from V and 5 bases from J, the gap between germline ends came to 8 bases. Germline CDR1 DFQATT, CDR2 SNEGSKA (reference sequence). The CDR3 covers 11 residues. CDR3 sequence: CSARTRDEQYF. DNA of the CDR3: TGCAGTGCTAGGACCCGGGACGAGCAGTACTTC.

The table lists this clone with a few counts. The CDR3: CASRRHGGAEAFF. For the CDR3, the DNA is TGTGCCAGCCGCCGCCACGGGGGAGCTGAAGCTTTCTTT. The gene calls are TRBV5-6 and TRBJ1-1; D may be TRBD1 (5 bases). CDR3 size: 13 residues. Germline lookup yields CDR1 SGHDT and CDR2 YYEEEE. V was pared by 7 bases and J by 6 bases, with 16 bases between.

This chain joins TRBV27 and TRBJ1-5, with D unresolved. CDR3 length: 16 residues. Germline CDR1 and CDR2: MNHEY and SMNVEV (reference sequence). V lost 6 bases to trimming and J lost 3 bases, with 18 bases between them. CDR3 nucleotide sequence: TGTGCCAGCAGCCAAAGAGGGAGGACGGCCAATCAGCCCCAGCATTTT. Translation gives CASSQRGRTANQPQHF.

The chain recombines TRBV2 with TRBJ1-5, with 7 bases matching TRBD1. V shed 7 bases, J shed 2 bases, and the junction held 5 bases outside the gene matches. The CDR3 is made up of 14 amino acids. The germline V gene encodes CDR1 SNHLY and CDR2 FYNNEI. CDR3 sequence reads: CASTKTGGNQPQHF. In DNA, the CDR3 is TGTGCCAGCACTAAAACAGGGGGCAATCAGCCCCAGCATTTT. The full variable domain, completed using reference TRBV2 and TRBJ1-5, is EPEVTQTPSHQVTQMGQEVILRCVPISNHLYFYWYRQILGQKVEFLVSFYNNEISEKSEIFDDQFSVERPDGSNFTLKIRSTKLEDSAMYFCASTKTGGNQPQHFGDGTRLSIL.

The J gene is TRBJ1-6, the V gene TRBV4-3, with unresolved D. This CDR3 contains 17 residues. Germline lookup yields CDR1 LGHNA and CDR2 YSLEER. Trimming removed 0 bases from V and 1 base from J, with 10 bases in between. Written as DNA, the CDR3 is TGCGCCAGCAGCCAAGATGTGGCGGGATCCTATAATTCACCCCTCCACTTT. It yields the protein CASSQDVAGSYNSPLHF.